One sample yielded the 23 T cell receptor beta chains listed below, sequenced in a study of cytomegalovirus exposure and HLA in healthy donors. Here immunoSEQ multiplex PCR was the method, and the copy in TCRdb shows in-frame clones only, minus some. Of over 85,000 clones listed, around nine tenths were seen once; the top ten hold 1.4%. Sequenced sample: PBMCs. Receptor source: a woman aged 25 to 45 in good health and CMV-seropositive.

This chain joins TRBV6-5 and TRBJ2-2, with D maybe TRBD1 (6 bases). The germline V gene has CDR1 MNHEY and CDR2 SVGAGI. The CDR3 is 12 residues long. Trimming stripped 5 bases from V and 6 bases from J, with 7 bases between. The CDR3 nucleotides are TGTGCCAGCAGTACAGGGTCCGGGGAGCTGTTTTTT. Its protein product is CASSTGSGELFF.

The chain has TRBV2 and TRBJ1-3; D remains ambiguous. Between the trimmed V and J ends, which lost 5 bases and 2 bases, there was a span of 10 bases. Germline-derived CDR1 and CDR2 are SNHLY and FYNNEI. The CDR3 totals 14 residues. The CDR3 here is CASSLPSTGNTIYF. CDR3 bases: TGTGCCAGCAGTTTGCCGTCTACTGGAAACACCATATATTTT.

The chain joins TRBV2 to TRBJ1-2; D is undetermined. Germline CDR1 SNHLY, CDR2 FYNNEI. Trimming stripped 10 bases from V and 6 bases from J, with 15 bases between. The CDR3 extends over 12 amino acids. CDR3: CATEGGSHGYTF. The CDR3 DNA reads as TGTGCCACCGAGGGAGGGTCCCATGGCTACACCTTC.

J is TRBJ2-3 and V is TRBV4-3; 9 nucleotides match TRBD1. CDR3 length: 16 amino acids. Germline lookup yields CDR1 LGHNA and CDR2 YSLEER. Germline trimming cut 0 bases from V and 6 bases from J; bases unmatched to any gene: 7. The CDR3 DNA sequence: TGCGCCAGCAGCCAAGAATTAAGACAGGGGGGGGATACGCAGTATTTT. This codes for CASSQELRQGGDTQYF.

The V gene is TRBV5-4, the J gene TRBJ1-4; weak D call: TRBD1 (6 bases). Germline CDR1 reads SGHNT; CDR2 reads YYREEE (reference sequence). Trimming shortened V by 0 bases and J by 8 bases, and 14 bases separated the two germline ends. The CDR3 loop spans 15 amino acids. This CDR3 is CASSLAGGANEKLFF. The DNA of the CDR3 is TGTGCCAGCAGCTTGGCGGGGGGCGCGAACGAAAAACTGTTTTTT.

This clone was observed a single time. The chain recombines TRBV5-1 with TRBJ2-3, with a possible D match to TRBD2 (6 bases). Trimming cost V 5 bases and J 6 bases, with 19 bases left between them. Germline V gene lookup returns CDR1 SGHRS and CDR2 YFSETQ. CDR3 length equals 15 residues. CDR3 coding DNA: TGCGCCAGCAGTTACGGGACTTCTGTCGCTGATACGCAGTATTTT. Amino acid sequence: CASSYGTSVADTQYF.

The V and J genes are TRBV7-2 and TRBJ2-1; perhaps TRBD2 as D (5 bases). With 5 bases removed from V and 4 bases from J, the gap between germline ends came to 21 bases. The CDR3 has 17 amino acids. CDR1 and CDR2 from the germline V gene are SGHTA and FQGNSA. The DNA of the CDR3 is TGTGCCAGCAGCGTGGACTCAAAGGGTTTTGGGTACAATGAGCAGTTCTTC. Amino acids: CASSVDSKGFGYNEQFF.

V is TRBV6-4 and J is TRBJ2-1; a possible D gene is TRBD2 (6 bases). Germline lookup yields CDR1 MRHNA and CDR2 SNTAGT. This CDR3 region has 16 residues. Trimming cost V 6 bases and J 3 bases, with 18 bases left between them. This chain's CDR3 is CASSPRGVEGYNEQFF. The CDR3 DNA is TGTGCCAGCAGCCCCCGAGGTGTGGAGGGCTACAATGAGCAGTTCTTC.

The V call is TRBV13, the J call TRBJ2-2; 7 positions match TRBD2. The length of the CDR3 is 15 residues. The trim removed 5 bases at V and 5 bases at J, leaving 8 bases unmatched. The germline V gene has CDR1 PRHDT and CDR2 FYEKMQ (reference sequence). CDR3 amino acids: CASSPRPSGTGELFF. In DNA, the CDR3 is TGTGCCAGCAGCCCCCGGCCTAGCGGAACCGGGGAGCTGTTTTTT.

The rearrangement uses TRBV4-1 and TRBJ2-5; 10 bases agree with TRBD2. The CDR3 contains 14 residues. In germline, CDR1 is MGHRA, CDR2 YSYEKL. J lost 2 bases, V lost 5 bases, and 2 bases had no gene match. CDR3 loop: CASSAAGGQETQYF. Written as DNA, the CDR3 is TGCGCCAGCAGCGCAGCGGGGGGGCAAGAGACCCAGTACTTC.

The chain has TRBV30 and TRBJ1-2; D remains ambiguous. V gave up 7 bases and J gave up 5 bases, with 14 bases separating them. The CDR3 contains 12 residues. Germline-derived CDR1 and CDR2 are GTSNPN and SVGIG (reference sequence). The chain's CDR3 is CASAFADYGYTF. The CDR3 nucleotides read TGTGCCTCCGCCTTCGCGGATTATGGCTACACCTTC.

CDR3 in DNA: TGTGCCAGCAGCTTAGGGAGCGGGGGGGCCGCTGATACGCAGTATTTT. Translated: CASSLGSGGAADTQYF. The chain recombines TRBV11-3 with TRBJ2-3; 10 positions agree with TRBD2. Per germline, CDR1 SGHNT and CDR2 YENEEA. V lost 1 base to trimming and J lost 6 bases; unmatched junction nucleotides: 7. The CDR3 contains 16 residues.

The V gene is TRBV7-2, the J gene TRBJ2-2; no clear D. Germline V gene sequence: CDR1 SGHTA, CDR2 FQGNSA. The CDR3 length is 12 residues. V was pared by 5 bases and J by 6 bases, with 7 bases between. CDR3 in amino acids: CASSPQAGELFF. CDR3 sequence (DNA): TGTGCCAGCAGCCCTCAGGCCGGGGAGCTGTTTTTT.

The V and J genes are TRBV2 and TRBJ2-2, with D possibly being TRBD2 (5 bases). Per the germline V gene, CDR1 is SNHLY and CDR2 is FYNNEI. With 7 bases removed from V and 5 bases from J, the gap between germline ends came to 20 bases. The CDR3 extends over 16 amino acids. In DNA form, the CDR3 reads TGTGCCAGCAAAAGGACCCCCTCTAGCAGAACCGGGGAGCTGTTTTTT. This translates into CASKRTPSSRTGELFF.

A single count supports this clone. The genes are TRBV27 and TRBJ2-3, with TRBD1 as a possible D gene (6 bases). V lost 2 bases to trimming and J lost 4 bases, with 10 bases between them. This CDR3 is 14 amino acids long. CDR1 MNHEY and CDR2 SMNVEV come from the germline V gene (reference sequence). The CDR3 nucleotides read TGTGCCAGCAGTTTAGCCCACAGGGCAGATACGCAGTATTTT. Residues: CASSLAHRADTQYF.

The chain links TRBV4-1 to TRBJ2-7, with D maybe TRBD1 (5 bases). The CDR3 has 15 residues. Between the trimmed V and J ends, which lost 0 bases and 2 bases, there was a span of 11 bases. CDR1 is MGHRA and CDR2 is YSYEKL in the germline V gene. The CDR3 region is CASSQEAQGPYEQYF. CDR3 bases: TGCGCCAGCAGCCAAGAAGCCCAGGGCCCCTACGAGCAGTACTTC.

V and J are TRBV6-5 and TRBJ2-7; 13 bases line up with TRBD2. CDR1 and CDR2 (germline): MNHEY, SVGAGI. J was trimmed by 5 bases and V by 6 bases; bases with no gene match: 4. The CDR3 runs 14 residues. This chain's CDR3 is CASSQGLAGDEQYF. The CDR3 DNA sequence: TGTGCCAGCAGCCAAGGACTAGCGGGAGACGAGCAGTACTTC.

The chain combines TRBV18 with TRBJ2-1, with D tentatively TRBD1 (6 bases). The V gene's germline CDR1 is KGHSH and CDR2 LQKENI. The CDR3 totals 15 residues. V was cut by 5 bases and J by 2 bases, with 13 bases left in between. CDR3 sequence: CASSKGDNPYNEQFF. The CDR3 DNA reads as TGTGCCAGCTCAAAAGGGGACAATCCCTACAATGAGCAGTTCTTC.

The rearrangement uses TRBV2 and TRBJ2-4; perhaps TRBD1 as D (5 bases). Per the germline V gene, CDR1 is SNHLY and CDR2 is FYNNEI. This CDR3 has 14 amino acids. V dropped 8 bases and J dropped 1 base, with 12 bases sitting between them. The CDR3 spells CASLLDTAKNIQYF. The CDR3 nucleotides read TGTGCCAGCCTTTTGGACACGGCCAAAAACATTCAGTACTTC.

This clone was counted a single time. The rearrangement joins TRBV10-3 to TRBJ1-2; TRBD1 matches 8 bases. From germline, CDR1 is ENHRY and CDR2 SYGVKD. The trim removed 5 bases at V and 4 bases at J, leaving 3 bases unmatched. The CDR3 is made up of 13 amino acids. The CDR3 reads CAISLTGAYGYTF. The CDR3, as DNA: TGTGCCATCAGTTTGACAGGGGCCTATGGCTACACCTTC.

This rearrangement joins TRBV5-4 to TRBJ2-3; 13 nucleotides match TRBD2. CDR3 length equals 15 residues. Germline CDR1 and CDR2: SGHNT and YYREEE (reference sequence). V shed 3 bases, J shed 6 bases, and the junction held 4 bases outside the gene matches. The CDR3 DNA follows: TGTGCCAGCAGCTCGGGACTAGCGGGGTACGATACGCAGTATTTT. It encodes CASSSGLAGYDTQYF. Looking up the rest from reference TRBV5-4 and TRBJ2-3 gives the full variable domain: ETGVTQSPTHLIKTRGQQVTLRCSSQSGHNTVSWYQQALGQGPQFIFQYYREEENGRGNFPPRFSGLQFPNYSSELNVNALELDDSALYLCASSSGLAGYDTQYFGPGTRLTVL.

The chain has TRBV29-1 and TRBJ1-2, with D unclear. Between the trimmed V and J ends, which lost 2 bases and 8 bases, there was a span of 15 bases. Germline V gene sequence: CDR1 SQVTM, CDR2 ANQGSEA. The CDR3 extends over 13 amino acids. The CDR3 protein is CSVELWGSGGYTF. The CDR3 DNA is TGCAGCGTTGAACTGTGGGGATCGGGAGGCTACACCTTC.

The chain joins TRBV29-1 to TRBJ2-3, with 7 bases matching TRBD2. CDR1 and CDR2 from the germline V gene are SQVTM and ANQGSEA. V lost 4 bases to trimming and J lost 4 bases; unmatched junction nucleotides: 5. CDR3 length: 13 amino acids. CDR3 in DNA: TGCAGCGTTGTGGCGGGAGTGGCAGATACGCAGTATTTT. The encoded protein is CSVVAGVADTQYF.